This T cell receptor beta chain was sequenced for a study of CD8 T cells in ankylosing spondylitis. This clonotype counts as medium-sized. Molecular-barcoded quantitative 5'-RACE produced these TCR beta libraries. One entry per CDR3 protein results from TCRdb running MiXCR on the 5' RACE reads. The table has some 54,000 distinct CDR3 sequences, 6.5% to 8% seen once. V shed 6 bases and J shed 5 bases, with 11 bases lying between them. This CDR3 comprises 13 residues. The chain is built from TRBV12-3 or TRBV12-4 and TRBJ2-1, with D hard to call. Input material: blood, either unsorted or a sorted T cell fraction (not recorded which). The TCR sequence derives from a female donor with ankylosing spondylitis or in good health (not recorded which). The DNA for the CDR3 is TGTGCCAGCAGCGGCCTGATAGACAATGAGCAGTTCTTC. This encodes CASSGLIDNEQFF.